The entry below describes one TCR beta chain. The V end lost 4 bases, the J end lost 7 bases, and 10 bases lay between the germline ends. Per germline, CDR1 LNHDA and CDR2 SQIVND (reference sequence). CDR3 length: 13 amino acids. TCRdb's table, derived via immunoSEQ multiplex PCR, lists solely in-frame clones and lacks some. The sample shows about 670,000 clones, approximately 75% of them seen only once. The record originates from a study of shared clonotypes between healthy human individuals. Turning to the study itself: The plates for each donor numbered three CD4 naive, three CD4 memory, two CD8 naive and one CD8 memory.

Healthy adults negative for HIV, lacking recent acute infections or vaccinations, served as donors. The chain is built from TRBV19 and TRBJ2-2, with a weak D call TRBD1 (5 bases). Material: memory CD4+ T cells sorted from blood. The sample's subset: CD45RA-negative fraction. The clonotype comes from a woman between 25 and 40 years old in good health. The DNA for the CDR3 is TGTGCCAGTAGTACCATAGGGGTCGGGGAGCTGTTTTTT. Its protein product is CASSTIGVGELFF.